The sample holds a few counts of the clone carrying this T cell receptor (beta chain). Its antigen is as yet unknown. These data come from a study of cytomegalovirus exposure and HLA in healthy donors. Germline V gives CDR1 SGHVS, CDR2 FQNEAQ. Trimming removed 1 base at V and 8 bases at J, with 17 bases between. This CDR3 region has 15 residues. Study findings and constraints: Some public TCRs appeared in many individuals, while most sequences were rare.

13 Jbeta primers and 60 Vbeta primers were used for the PCR. Generated by immunoSEQ multiplex PCR, the TCRdb table keeps only in-frame clones and is missing some. This table has about 110,000 clones, 73% appearing once. V gene TRBV7-8 combines with J gene TRBJ1-2; D gene uncertain. The source material was PBMCs. The sequence was obtained from a man aged 35 to 55 in good health and CMV-seronegative. This chain's CDR3 is CASSLGVGVGEGYTF. The CDR3 DNA is TGTGCCAGCAGCTTAGGAGTAGGAGTGGGAGAGGGCTACACCTTC.